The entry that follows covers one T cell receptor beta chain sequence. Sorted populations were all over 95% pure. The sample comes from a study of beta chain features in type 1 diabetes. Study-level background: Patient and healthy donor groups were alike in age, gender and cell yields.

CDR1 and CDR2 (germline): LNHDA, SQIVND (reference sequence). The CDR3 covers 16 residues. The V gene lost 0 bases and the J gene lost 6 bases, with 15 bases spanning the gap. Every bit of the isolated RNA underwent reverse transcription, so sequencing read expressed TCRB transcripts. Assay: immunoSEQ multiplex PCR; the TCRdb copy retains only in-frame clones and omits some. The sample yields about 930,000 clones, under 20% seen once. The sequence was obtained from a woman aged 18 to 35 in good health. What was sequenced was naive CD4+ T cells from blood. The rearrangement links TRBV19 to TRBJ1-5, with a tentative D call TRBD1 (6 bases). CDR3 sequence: CASSIDPAQGRQPQHF. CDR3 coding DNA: TGTGCCAGTAGTATAGATCCCGCGCAGGGGCGTCAGCCCCAGCATTTT.